This T cell receptor (beta chain) emerged from a study of T cells in Graves' hyperthyroidism and ophthalmopathy. Study results and limitations: Blood also held most thyroid clonotypes expanded beyond 0.001. Median prediction lead before ophthalmopathy onset was 6.5 months with the model.

Turning to this clonotype: Its antigen is unknown.

Template material for amplifying TCR beta CDR3 regions consisted of RNA transcripts. Initially, a first-round RT-PCR of the TCR CDR3 employed the HTBI primer set. Using its own MiXCR run on the multiplex PCR reads, TCRdb lists one record per CDR3 protein. The table shows approximately 300,000 distinct CDR3 sequences, with about 18% occurring only once. Germline V gene sequence: CDR1 DFQATT, CDR2 SNEGSKA (reference sequence). V trimming: 3 bases; J trimming: 2 bases; junction bases outside the gene matches: 7. The CDR3 length is 15 residues. J is TRBJ2-3 and V is TRBV20-1, with 8 bases matching TRBD2. The clonotype was recovered from a woman aged 60 to 75 with Graves' ophthalmopathy. The sequencing input was blood. The CDR3 loop is CSARVAGRPTDTQYF. The CDR3, as DNA: TGCAGTGCTAGGGTAGCGGGGCGACCCACAGATACGCAGTATTTT.